This entry concerns a single T cell receptor beta chain. Its specificity is not known. The data are from a study of cytomegalovirus exposure and HLA in healthy donors. Study summary: When over 300 donors were genotyped, 80% to 90% of them were found to fall in the Caucasian-associated ancestry cluster. Study findings and constraints: Most of the TCR beta V segments (in an earlier analysis) were productive either about 87% or about 30% of the time. After further analysis at a later stage, some 15,000 TCR beta sequences were associated with HLA alleles at 0.05 false discovery rate.

Primers: 60 Vbeta forward and 13 Jbeta reverse. Clones were read by immunoSEQ multiplex PCR, and TCRdb kept only the in-frame ones, dropping some. The table lists 130,000 or so clones, roughly four fifths of them singletons, with about 2.7% in the top ten. Germline V gene sequence: CDR1 LNHDA, CDR2 SQIVND (reference sequence). The J segment lost 11 bases and the V segment lost 3 bases, leaving 13 bases of the junction unmatched. This CDR3 spans 15 amino acids. V gene TRBV19 combines with J gene TRBJ2-5, with 9 bases lining up with TRBD2. The sequence was obtained from a woman aged 40 to 55 in good health and CMV-seropositive. The sequenced sample consisted of PBMCs. The CDR3 spells CASSITSGPPREQYF. In DNA form, the CDR3 reads TGTGCCAGTAGTATCACTAGCGGGCCGCCTAGAGAGCAGTACTTC.